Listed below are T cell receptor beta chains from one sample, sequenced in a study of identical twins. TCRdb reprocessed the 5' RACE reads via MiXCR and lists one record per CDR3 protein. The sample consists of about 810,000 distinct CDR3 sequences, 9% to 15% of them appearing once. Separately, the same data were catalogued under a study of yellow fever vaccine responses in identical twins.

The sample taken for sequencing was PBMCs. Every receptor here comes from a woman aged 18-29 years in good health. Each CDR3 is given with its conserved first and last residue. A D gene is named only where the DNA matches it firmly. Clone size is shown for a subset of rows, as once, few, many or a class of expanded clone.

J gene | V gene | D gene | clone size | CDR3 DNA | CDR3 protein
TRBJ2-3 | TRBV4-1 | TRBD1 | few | TGCGCCAGCAGCCCTAGGACAGGGGGCCTTACCATAGATACGCAGTATTTT | CASSPRTGGLTIDTQYF
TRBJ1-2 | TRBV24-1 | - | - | TGTGCCACCAGTGATTTTGCGGGTGATGGCTACACCTTC | CATSDFAGDGYTF
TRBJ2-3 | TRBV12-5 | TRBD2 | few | TGTGCTAGTGGGGTAGGGGCAGGACTAGGTACGCAGTATTTT | CASGVGAGLGTQYF
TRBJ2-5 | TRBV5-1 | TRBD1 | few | TGCGCCAGCGGGCTGGGACAGGGAGGAGAGACCCAGTACTTC | CASGLGQGGETQYF
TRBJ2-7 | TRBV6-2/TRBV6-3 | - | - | TGTGCCAGCAGTTACGGGCTATCCGCCTACGAGCAGTACTTC | CASSYGLSAYEQYF
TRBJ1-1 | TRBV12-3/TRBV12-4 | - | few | TGTGCCAGCAAAGTTAGCGGCGCGAACACTGAAGCTTTCTTT | CASKVSGANTEAFF
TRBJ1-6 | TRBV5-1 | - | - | TGCGCCAGCAGCTTGTGGATTCTGGGCGATAATTCACCCCTCCACTTT | CASSLWILGDNSPLHF
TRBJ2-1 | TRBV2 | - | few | TGTGCCAGCAGTGCTTTGGTAGGCATATCTCCATTCAGCCCGTTCTTC | CASSALVGISPFSPFF
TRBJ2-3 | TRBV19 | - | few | TGTGCCAGTAGTATGAGGGAGTCCGGTACCGGGGCGCAGTATTTT | CASSMRESGTGAQYF
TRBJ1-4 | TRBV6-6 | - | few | TGTGCCAGCAGGGCGGGGAATGAAAAACTGTTTTTT | CASRAGNEKLFF
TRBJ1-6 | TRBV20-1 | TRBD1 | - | TGCAGTGCTAGAGACCAGGGAGGGGGCAATTCACCCCTCCACTTT | CSARDQGGGNSPLHF
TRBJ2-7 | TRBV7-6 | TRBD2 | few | TGTGCCAGCAGCTTGGGGGGCGGGGGGCATCGGTACGAGCAGTACTTC | CASSLGGGGHRYEQYF
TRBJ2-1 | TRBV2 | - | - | TGTGCCAGCAGTAATACAGGGAACAATGAGCAGTTCTTC | CASSNTGNNEQFF
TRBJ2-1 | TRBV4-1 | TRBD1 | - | TGCGCCAGCAGCCGAGACCCGGGACAGGTCTCCTACAATGAGCAGTTCTTC | CASSRDPGQVSYNEQFF
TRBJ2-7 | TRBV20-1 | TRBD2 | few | TGCAGTGCTAGTGATTGGACTAGCGGCTCCTACGAGCAGTACTTC | CSASDWTSGSYEQYF
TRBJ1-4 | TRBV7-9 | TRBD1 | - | TGTGCCAGCAGCGAGGCGGGACAGGGGTACGAAAAACTGTTTTTT | CASSEAGQGYEKLFF
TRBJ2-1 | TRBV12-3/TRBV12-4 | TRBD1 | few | TGTGCCAGCAGTCGAACAGGGGGCACATACAATGAGCAGTTCTTC | CASSRTGGTYNEQFF
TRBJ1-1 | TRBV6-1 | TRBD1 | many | TGTGCCAGCAGTACGTACAGGGGGGTGAACACTGAAGCTTTCTTT | CASSTYRGVNTEAFF
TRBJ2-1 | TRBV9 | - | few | TGTGCCAGCAGCGTTGGGAGTATGATTACCTACAATGAGCAGTTCTTC | CASSVGSMITYNEQFF
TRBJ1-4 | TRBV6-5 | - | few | TGTGCCAGCAGTTACTCGAACGGGAGAGAAAAACTGTTTTTT | CASSYSNGREKLFF
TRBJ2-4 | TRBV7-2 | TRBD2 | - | TGTGCCAGCAGCTTAGTGCAGATTGCGGGGGGGGCAGCCAAAAACATTCAGTACTTC | CASSLVQIAGGAAKNIQYF
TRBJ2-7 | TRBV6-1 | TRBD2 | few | TGTGCCAGCAGCGGGACTAGCGGGGGTCCCTACGAGCAGTACTTC | CASSGTSGGPYEQYF
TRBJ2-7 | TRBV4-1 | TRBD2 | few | TGCGCCAGCAGCCAACCTACTAGCGGGAGGACCCACTACGAGCAGTACTTC | CASSQPTSGRTHYEQYF
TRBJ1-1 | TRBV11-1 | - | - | TGTGCCAGCAGCTTATATACAGGGTGGGGGAGCACTGAAGCTTTCTTT | CASSLYTGWGSTEAFF
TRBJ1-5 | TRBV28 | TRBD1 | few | TGTGCCAGCAGTTCGGCCAACGGGACAGGGGACTATCAGCCCCAGCATTTT | CASSSANGTGDYQPQHF
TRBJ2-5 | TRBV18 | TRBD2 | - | TGTGCCAGCTCGGGTCAGGAGACTAGCGGGATACAAGAGACCCAGTACTTC | CASSGQETSGIQETQYF
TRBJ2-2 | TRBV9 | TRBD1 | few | TGTGCCAGCAGCGCTGAGACAGGGGCTACCGGGGAGCTGTTTTTT | CASSAETGATGELFF
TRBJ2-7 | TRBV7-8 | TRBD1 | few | TGTGCCAGCAGCCCAGGACAGGACTCCTACGAGCAGTACTTC | CASSPGQDSYEQYF
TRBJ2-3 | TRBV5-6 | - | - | TGTGCCAGCAGCCTTGGGCTGGGCGGGATCCACACAGATACGCAGTATTTT | CASSLGLGGIHTDTQYF
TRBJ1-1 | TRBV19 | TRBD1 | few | TGTGCCAGTGTTCCCCAGGGTGAGGGGGCGCGCACTGAAGCTTTCTTT | CASVPQGEGARTEAFF
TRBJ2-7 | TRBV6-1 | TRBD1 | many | TGTGCCAGCAGACCCGGGACAGGGCGAGACGAGCAGTACTTC | CASRPGTGRDEQYF
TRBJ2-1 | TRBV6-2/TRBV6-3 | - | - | TGTGCCAGCAGTTACAATAGCCGGCGGGAGCAGTTCTTC | CASSYNSRREQFF
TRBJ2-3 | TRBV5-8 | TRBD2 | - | TGTGCCAGCAGCCCGGGGGGGAGAGGGTTCCCAGATACGCAGTATTTT | CASSPGGRGFPDTQYF
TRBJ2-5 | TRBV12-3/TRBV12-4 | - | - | TGTGCCAGCACCCGTCGAAGAGAGACCCAGTACTTC | CASTRRRETQYF
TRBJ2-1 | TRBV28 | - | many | TGTGCCAGCAGTTTCGCGCGCGGGACTTACAATGAGCAGTTCTTC | CASSFARGTYNEQFF
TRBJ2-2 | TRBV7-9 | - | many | TGTGCCAGCAGCTTATCCCCCAGCGGCGGGGAGCTGTTTTTT | CASSLSPSGGELFF
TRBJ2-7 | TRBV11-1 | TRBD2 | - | TGTGCCAGCAGCCCAGGGTTCGGGGTGACTAGCGGGAACCACGAGCAGTACTTC | CASSPGFGVTSGNHEQYF
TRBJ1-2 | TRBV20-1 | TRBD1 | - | TGCAGTGCTAGTAACAGGGGGGACTATGGCTACACCTTC | CSASNRGDYGYTF
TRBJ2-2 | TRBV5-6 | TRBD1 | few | TGTGCCAGCAGCTTGCCGGACAGGGGCGGCGGGGAGCTGTTTTTT | CASSLPDRGGGELFF
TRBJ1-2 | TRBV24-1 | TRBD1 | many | TGTGCCACCAGAGATCGGAGGGACAGCTCTAACTATGGCTACACCTTC | CATRDRRDSSNYGYTF
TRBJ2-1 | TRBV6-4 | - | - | TGTGCCAGCAGTGAGTTTTCATCAAGGGGGTACAATGAGCAGTTCTTC | CASSEFSSRGYNEQFF
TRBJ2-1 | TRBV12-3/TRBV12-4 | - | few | TGTGCCAGCAGGGGGGGGCCTAGCTCCTACAATGAGCAGTTCTTC | CASRGGPSSYNEQFF
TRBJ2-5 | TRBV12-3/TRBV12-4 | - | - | TGTGCCAGCAGTTTACTACGGGCCGTAGGATCGACCCAGTACTTC | CASSLLRAVGSTQYF
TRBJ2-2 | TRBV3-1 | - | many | TGTGCCAGCAGCCAAGTCCGGAACACCGGGGAGCTGTTTTTT | CASSQVRNTGELFF
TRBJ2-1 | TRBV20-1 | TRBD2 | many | TGCAGTGCTAGAGGGGGGGCTAGCGGGTGGTCCAATGAGCAGTTCTTC | CSARGGASGWSNEQFF
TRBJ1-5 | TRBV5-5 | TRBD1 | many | TGTGCCAGCAGCCTCCGGGACAGGAGCAATCAGCCCCAGCATTTT | CASSLRDRSNQPQHF
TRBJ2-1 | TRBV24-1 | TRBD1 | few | TGTGCCACTTATTATAGTTTGGACAGGGAGCAAAATGAGCAGTTCTTC | CATYYSLDREQNEQFF
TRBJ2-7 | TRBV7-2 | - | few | TGTGCCAGCAGCTTAGAAGAAATTTGGGACGAGCAGTACTTC | CASSLEEIWDEQYF
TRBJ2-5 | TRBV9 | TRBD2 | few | TGTGCCAGCAGCGTAGGATTGACTAGCGGGAGTGTTGAGACCCAGTACTTC | CASSVGLTSGSVETQYF
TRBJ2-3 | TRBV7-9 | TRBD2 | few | TGTGCCAGCAGCCTAACTTCGACTAGCGGGAGAGCAGATACGCAGTATTTT | CASSLTSTSGRADTQYF
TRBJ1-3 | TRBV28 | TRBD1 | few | TGTGCCAGCAACCGGGACAGTCCCTCTGGAAACACCATATATTTT | CASNRDSPSGNTIYF
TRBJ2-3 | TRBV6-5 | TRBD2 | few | TGTGCCAGCAGTTACTCGAACCTAGCGGGGAGGATAGATACGCAGTATTTT | CASSYSNLAGRIDTQYF
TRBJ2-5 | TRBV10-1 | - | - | TGCGCCAGCAGTAGGACTAAACAAGAGACCCAGTACTTC | CASSRTKQETQYF
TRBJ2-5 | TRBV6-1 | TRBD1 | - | TGTGCCAGCAGGCCAGGACAGGACCACGGGACCCAGTACTTC | CASRPGQDHGTQYF